What follows describes a single TCR beta chain. As yet, its antigen is unknown. PCR involved 60 Vbeta and 13 Jbeta primers. Only in-frame clones appear in the TCRdb table, and some are missing; sequencing was by immunoSEQ multiplex PCR. The table shows around 100,000 clones, with roughly 70% occurring only once. The data were taken from a study of cytomegalovirus exposure and HLA in healthy donors. Notes on the study in general: Associated with cytomegalovirus, according to the listing, were 164 TCR beta chains.

The CDR3 has 13 amino acids. The V gene end was trimmed by 3 bases and the J gene end by 4 bases; junction bases not matched to a gene: 3. Germline V gene lookup returns CDR1 SGHTS and CDR2 YDEGEE. This TCR came from a man aged 30-40 years in good health and CMV-seropositive. The sequenced sample was PBMCs. The rearrangement uses TRBV5-8 and TRBJ1-2, with TRBD1 identical over 7 bases. The CDR3 protein is CASSSGGLYGYTF. CDR3 DNA: TGTGCCAGCAGCTCAGGGGGGCTCTATGGCTACACCTTC.